This entry concerns a single TCR beta chain. As originally analysed: How many nucleated cells were present was estimated from reference gene primer amplification. Produced via immunoSEQ multiplex PCR; TCRdb's table is partial and in-frame only. The V and J calls and the clone size are those of that table, but D and trimming were determined from the DNA. The data show 150,000 to 200,000 clones, 65% to 85% seen once. This specimen belongs to a study of blood T cell repertoires in COVID-19. In the study overall: The study drew acute and convalescent COVID-19 samples from the United States, Italy and Spain. From T cells, B-cell-depleted T cells, or PBMCs came the material, which was cDNA or gDNA.

The CDR3 has 19 amino acids. Per the germline V gene, CDR1 is MGHRA and CDR2 is YSYEKL. Trimming removed 0 bases from V and 2 bases from J; junction bases left unmatched: 14. Sample: peripheral blood. V gene TRBV4-1 combines with J gene TRBJ2-5, with TRBD2 matching over 8 bases. The TCR comes from a woman aged 70-85 years who had recovered from COVID-19. The CDR3 region is CASSQDPPVSSGGQETQYF. The CDR3 nucleotides are TGCGCCAGCAGCCAAGATCCCCCTGTTTCGAGCGGGGGACAAGAGACCCAGTACTTC.